The 26 T cell receptor beta chains below all came from one sample that was sequenced in a study of blood T cell repertoires in COVID-19. The table came from immunoSEQ multiplex PCR; TCRdb's copy has only in-frame clones and leaves some out. Here the sample spans approximately 15,000 clones, approximately 92% being singletons. The sequenced material came from peripheral blood. Receptor source: a man in his fifties or sixties with active COVID-19.

The genes are TRBV20-1 and TRBJ1-2; weak D call: TRBD1 (5 bases). CDR1 and CDR2 (germline): DFQATT, SNEGSKA (reference sequence). With 5 bases removed from V and 6 bases from J, the gap between germline ends came to 10 bases. CDR3 length: 11 amino acids. CDR3 sequence reads: CSAPGGDGYTF. CDR3 in DNA: TGCAGTGCTCCTGGGGGGGATGGCTACACCTTC.

The V and J genes are TRBV5-1 and TRBJ2-1, with TRBD1 matching 9 bases. Trimming took 0 bases from V and 7 from J; bases not matched to a gene: 17. The CDR3 has 19 amino acids. CDR1 and CDR2 (germline): SGHRS, YFSETQ. The CDR3 is CASSLVHGTGKGFRNEQFF. The CDR3 region has the DNA TGCGCCAGCAGCTTGGTACACGGGACAGGGAAAGGTTTTAGGAATGAGCAGTTCTTC.

This rearrangement joins TRBV30 to TRBJ2-2; D may be TRBD2 (5 bases). Trimming stripped 1 base from V and 3 bases from J, with 21 bases between. The CDR3 has 18 residues. Germline V CDR1 and CDR2: GTSNPN, SVGIG (reference sequence). CDR3 region: CAWSDTTATGLDTGELFF. The CDR3, as DNA: TGTGCCTGGAGTGATACAACGGCAACGGGATTGGACACCGGGGAGCTGTTTTTT.

The chain uses TRBV11-3 and TRBJ2-7, with no clear D. The germline V gene encodes CDR1 SGHNT and CDR2 YENEEA. The length of the CDR3 is 13 residues. Trimming left V 3 bases short and J 1 base short, with 7 bases between. CDR3 sequence reads: CASSLGRSYEQYF. CDR3 nucleotides: TGTGCCAGCAGCTTGGGCCGGTCCTACGAGCAGTACTTC.

The V gene is TRBV4-2, the J gene TRBJ2-7; 11 bases fit TRBD2. The CDR3 has 18 amino acids. CDR1 is LGHNA and CDR2 is YNFKEQ in the germline V gene. Trimming took 0 bases from V and 7 from J; bases not matched to a gene: 14. The CDR3 is CASSQDSLAGGPLPEQYF. The CDR3 DNA follows: TGTGCCAGCAGCCAAGATTCCCTAGCGGGAGGCCCTCTACCAGAGCAGTACTTC.

This chain joins TRBV6-5 and TRBJ2-5; D possibly corresponds to TRBD1 (5 bases). V shed 6 bases and J shed 3 bases, with 11 bases lying between them. The CDR3 extends over 13 amino acids. Germline lookup yields CDR1 MNHEY and CDR2 SVGAGI. The CDR3 is CASSSAREETQYF. The CDR3 nucleotides are TGTGCCAGCAGCTCAGCCAGGGAAGAGACCCAGTACTTC.

This chain connects TRBV19 to TRBJ1-2; no definite D call. The CDR3 contains 14 residues. V was cut by 1 base and J by 5 bases, with 11 bases left in between. Germline V gene sequence: CDR1 LNHDA, CDR2 SQIVND (reference sequence). CDR3 sequence reads: CASSIGHDGYGYTF. The CDR3 DNA reads as TGTGCCAGTAGTATAGGGCACGACGGGTATGGCTACACCTTC.

The chain combines TRBV4-3 with TRBJ1-3; no clear D. Germline V CDR1 and CDR2: LGHNA, YSLEER. V lost 0 bases to trimming and J lost 3 bases, with 9 bases between them. This CDR3 is built from 15 residues. The CDR3 nucleotides are TGCGCCAGCAGCCAAGATCATGCAGGTGGAAACACCATATATTTT. As protein: CASSQDHAGGNTIYF.

The CDR3 loop is CASSQDLAGSGNTIYF. The CDR3 DNA sequence: TGCGCCAGCAGCCAAGATCTGGCCGGGTCTGGAAACACCATATATTTT. J is TRBJ1-3 and V is TRBV4-1; D is ambiguous. This CDR3 region has 16 residues. The V end was cut by 0 bases, the J end by 1 base, with 10 bases between. Per germline, CDR1 MGHRA and CDR2 YSYEKL.

The J gene is TRBJ2-1, the V gene TRBV5-1, with 9 bases matching TRBD2. The CDR3 extends over 16 amino acids. V shed 3 bases and J 4 bases; nucleotides not matched to a gene: 8. The V gene's germline CDR1 is SGHRS and CDR2 YFSETQ. The CDR3 is CASSYLAGIGYNEQFF. CDR3 bases: TGCGCCAGCAGCTACCTAGCGGGAATCGGATACAATGAGCAGTTCTTC.

J is TRBJ1-5 and V is TRBV21-1; the table names TRBD1, a call not compared with the DNA. TRBV21-1 is a recognized pseudogene. The CDR3 is made up of 13 amino acids. This CDR3 reads CARTQGANQPQHF. CDR3 coding DNA: TGTGCCAGGACTCAGGGGGCAAATCAGCCCCAGCATTTT.

CDR3 in amino acids: CATSDFGQGGGNEQFF. The CDR3 region has the DNA TGTGCCACCAGTGATTTCGGACAGGGGGGAGGCAATGAGCAGTTCTTC. The chain joins TRBV24-1 to TRBJ2-1; TRBD1 aligns across 10 bases. Germline CDR1 is KGHDR and CDR2 is SFDVKD. CDR3 length equals 16 residues. Trimming removed 1 base from V and 6 bases from J; junction bases left unmatched: 5.

The J gene is TRBJ2-1, the V gene TRBV11-3; 16 bases align to TRBD2. J was trimmed by 0 bases and V by 4 bases; bases with no gene match: 9. CDR3 size: 20 residues. The germline V gene has CDR1 SGHNT and CDR2 YENEEA. CDR3 nucleotide sequence: TGTGCCAGCAGCTCGGGACTAGCGGGAGGGCCCCTCTACTCCTACAATGAGCAGTTCTTC. This encodes CASSSGLAGGPLYSYNEQFF. Using reference TRBV11-3 and TRBJ2-1 for the parts outside the CDR3, the full variable domain is EAGVVQSPRYKIIEKKQPVAFWCNPISGHNTLYWYLQNLGQGPELLIRYENEEAVDDSQLPKDRFSAERLKGVDSTLKIQPAELGDSAVYLCASSSGLAGGPLYSYNEQFFGPGTRLTVL.

This chain connects TRBV15 to TRBJ2-5; 8 bases are a match to TRBD2. Trimming removed 4 bases from V and 4 bases from J; junction bases left unmatched: 8. CDR1 and CDR2 (germline): LNHNV, YYDKDF (reference sequence). There are 15 residues in the CDR3. The CDR3 loop reads CATSTLSGTAETQYF. Written as DNA, the CDR3 is TGTGCCACCAGCACCCTTAGCGGGACGGCAGAGACCCAGTACTTC.

This clone occurred once. The chain combines TRBV7-2 with TRBJ2-3; a weak D match, TRBD1 (6 bases). The length of the CDR3 is 15 residues. The V gene lost 0 bases and the J gene lost 4 bases, with 11 bases spanning the gap. The V gene's germline CDR1 is SGHTA and CDR2 FQGNSA. The CDR3 nucleotides read TGTGCCAGCAGCTTAGCACAGGGCCCCGCAGATACGCAGTATTTT. Its translation: CASSLAQGPADTQYF.

This chain uses TRBV20-1 with TRBJ2-7; weak D call: TRBD2 (6 bases). CDR3 size: 11 residues. The ends were cut back, 6 bases at V and 5 bases at J, with 11 bases in the middle. The germline V gene has CDR1 DFQATT and CDR2 SNEGSKA (reference sequence). The CDR3 sequence is CSAERANEQYF. CDR3 DNA: TGCAGTGCGGAGCGGGCCAACGAGCAGTACTTC.

J is TRBJ1-2 and V is TRBV29-1; weak D call: TRBD1 (5 bases). V dropped 7 bases and J dropped 2 bases, with 14 bases sitting between them. The CDR3 runs to 13 residues. Germline CDR1 and CDR2: SQVTM and ANQGSEA. The CDR3 DNA sequence: TGCAGCGCCCGGGCGACAGCAAACTATGGCTACACCTTC. It is translated as CSARATANYGYTF. The whole variable domain, remainder taken from reference TRBV29-1 and TRBJ1-2, is SAVISQKPSRDICQRGTSLTIQCQVDSQVTMMFWYRQQPGQSLTLIATANQGSEATYESGFVIDKFPISRPNLTFSTLTVSNMSPEDSSIYLCSARATANYGYTFGSGTRLTVV.

The chain carries TRBV7-3 and TRBJ2-5, with D tentatively TRBD2 (6 bases). V lost 2 bases, J lost 5 bases, and 15 bases lay in between. The germline gives CDR1 SGHTA, CDR2 FQGTGA. This CDR3 spans 15 amino acids. CDR3 nucleotides: TGTGCCAGCAGCTTAGTTGGGGGGAGCTGGGAGACCCAGTACTTC. Amino acid sequence: CASSLVGGSWETQYF.

The chain has TRBV7-9 and TRBJ1-1; a weak D match, TRBD1 (6 bases). This CDR3 has 14 residues. Germline V gene lookup returns CDR1 SEHNR and CDR2 FQNEAQ (reference sequence). Trimming stripped 0 bases from V and 11 bases from J, with 16 bases between. The CDR3 protein is CASSLAHRTERAFF. DNA for the CDR3: TGTGCCAGCAGCTTAGCGCATAGGACAGAAAGGGCTTTCTTT.

This chain connects TRBV4-2 to TRBJ1-3; 8 bases match TRBD1. CDR1 is LGHNA and CDR2 is YNFKEQ in the germline V gene. Trimming removed 0 bases from V and 2 bases from J; junction bases left unmatched: 6. CDR3 size: 17 residues. The CDR3 sequence is CASSQDRTGLTGNTIYF. For the CDR3, the DNA is TGTGCCAGCAGCCAAGATCGGACAGGGCTCACTGGAAACACCATATATTTT.

The chain has TRBV30 and TRBJ2-6; D not resolved. Trimming shortened V by 3 bases and J by 4 bases, and 7 bases separated the two germline ends. The CDR3 extends over 13 amino acids. Germline CDR1 is GTSNPN and CDR2 is SVGIG (reference sequence). CDR3 region: CAWSPVGANVLTF. CDR3 coding DNA: TGTGCCTGGAGCCCTGTAGGGGCCAACGTCCTGACTTTC.

The rearrangement uses TRBV18 and TRBJ1-4; 7 bases match TRBD1. In germline, CDR1 is KGHSH, CDR2 LQKENI. The CDR3 length is 16 residues. With V trimmed by 5 bases and J by 0 bases, 6 bases remained unmatched. CDR3 sequence: CASSKDRSATNEKLFF. The CDR3 coding sequence is TGTGCCAGCTCAAAGGACAGGTCTGCAACTAATGAAAAACTGTTTTTT.

This chain links TRBV4-3 with TRBJ1-5; TRBD1 aligns across 7 bases. Germline CDR1 and CDR2: LGHNA and YSLEER. The CDR3 runs 16 residues. Trimming removed 0 bases from V and 5 bases from J; junction bases left unmatched: 7. The CDR3 protein is CASSQDWRQGYQPQHF. Written as DNA, the CDR3 is TGCGCCAGCAGCCAAGATTGGCGACAGGGCTATCAGCCCCAGCATTTT.

V is TRBV9 and J is TRBJ2-2; 7 bases fit TRBD2. V trimming: 5 bases; J trimming: 5 bases; junction bases outside the gene matches: 3. This CDR3 comprises 13 residues. From germline, CDR1 is SGDLS and CDR2 YYNGEE. CDR3 sequence reads: CASSWRETGELFF. The CDR3, as DNA: TGTGCCAGCAGTTGGCGGGAGACCGGGGAGCTGTTTTTT.

The V gene is TRBV5-4, the J gene TRBJ2-7, with 13 nucleotides matching TRBD2. Germline trimming cut 3 bases from V and 4 bases from J; bases unmatched to any gene: 7. Germline CDR1 SGHNT, CDR2 YYREEE (reference sequence). This CDR3 is 16 amino acids long. In DNA form, the CDR3 reads TGTGCCAGCAGCTCCGGGGGACTAGCGGGAACTTACGAGCAGTACTTC. As protein: CASSSGGLAGTYEQYF.

V gene TRBV7-9 combines with J gene TRBJ1-1, with D hard to call. In germline, CDR1 is SEHNR, CDR2 FQNEAQ (reference sequence). The CDR3 runs 12 residues. Trimming pared 3 bases from V and 5 bases from J, leaving 7 bases between. The chain's CDR3 is CASSLHSTEAFF. DNA for the CDR3: TGTGCCAGCAGCTTGCACTCTACTGAAGCTTTCTTT.